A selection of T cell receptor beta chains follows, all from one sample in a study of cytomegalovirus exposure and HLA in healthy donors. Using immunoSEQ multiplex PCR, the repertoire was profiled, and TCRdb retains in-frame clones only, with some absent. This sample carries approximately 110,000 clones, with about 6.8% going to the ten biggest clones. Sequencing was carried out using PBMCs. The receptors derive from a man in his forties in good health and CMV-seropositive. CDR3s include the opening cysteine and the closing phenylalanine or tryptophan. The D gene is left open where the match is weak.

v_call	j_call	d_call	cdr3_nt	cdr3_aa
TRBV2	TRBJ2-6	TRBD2	TGTGCCAGCAACCCGGATAGCGGGATTATCGGGGCCAACGTCCTGACTTTC	CASNPDSGIIGANVLTF
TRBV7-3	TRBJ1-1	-	TGTGCCAGCAGTAGAGAGCCAGGGTATAACACTGAAGCTTTCTTT	CASSREPGYNTEAFF
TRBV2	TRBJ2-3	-	TGTGCCAGCAGTGAACCTCTCACAGATACGCAGTATTTT	CASSEPLTDTQYF
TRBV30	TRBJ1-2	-	TGTGCCTGGATGGGGGGGAGCCACGAATCCCAGTATGGCTACACCTTC	CAWMGGSHESQYGYTF
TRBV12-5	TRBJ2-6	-	TGTGCTAGTGAGCCCGTTTTTCCTGGGGCCAACGTCCTGACTTTC	CASEPVFPGANVLTF
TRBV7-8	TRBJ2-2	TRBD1	TGTGCCAGCAGCTTAGACAGGGGCTCGAACACCGGGGAGCTGTTTTTT	CASSLDRGSNTGELFF
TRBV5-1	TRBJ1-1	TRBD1	TGCGCCAGCAGATCCGGGGGACAGGGACAAGGCACTGAAGCTTTCTTT	CASRSGGQGQGTEAFF
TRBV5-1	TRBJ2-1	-	TGCGCCAGCGCCAACAGGGACAATGAGCAGTTCTTC	CASANRDNEQFF
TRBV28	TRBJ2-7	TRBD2	TGTGCCAGCAGCCCCCCGGGAGCGGGATCCTACGAGCAGTACTTC	CASSPPGAGSYEQYF
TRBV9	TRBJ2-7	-	TGTGCCAGCAGCAGCACGGGGGGCTCTAGGGAGCAGTACTTC	CASSSTGGSREQYF
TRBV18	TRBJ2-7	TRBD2	TGTGCCAGCCTAGGGGAGGGTACCTACGAGCAGTACTTC	CASLGEGTYEQYF
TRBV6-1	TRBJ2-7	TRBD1	TGTGCCAGCAGTACCGGGACAGGGGGCTCTTTCCTCCTGGCATTC	CASSTGTGGSFLLAF
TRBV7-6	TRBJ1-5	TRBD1	TGTGCCAGCAGCTTAGCCGGGACAGGGGCTTGGCCCCAGCATTTT	CASSLAGTGAWPQHF
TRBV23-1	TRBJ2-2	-	TGCGCCAGCCCCCCGGAGGGTCAGCGGGCGAACACCGGGGAGCTGTTTTTT	CASPPEGQRANTGELFF
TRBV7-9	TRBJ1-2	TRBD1	TGTGCCAGCAGACCTGGGACAGGGTCCCATGGCTACACCTTC	CASRPGTGSHGYTF